This TCR beta chain was captured in a study of beta chain features in type 1 diabetes. General study points: In type 1 diabetes patients, VDJ junctions had fewer insertions; deletions at these junctions were more frequent. Small HLA sub-analyses could not settle whether HLA shapes TCRB rearrangement.

Germline V CDR1 and CDR2: SGHAT, FQNNGV. This CDR3 has 13 residues. Unmatched junction bases numbered 6, after V lost 4 bases and J lost 8 bases. TCRB transcripts that were expressed got sequenced, as all of the isolated RNA had been reverse transcribed. Profiled with immunoSEQ multiplex PCR; TCRdb holds only in-frame clones, not every one. The data hold 850,000 to 900,000 clones, with roughly 16% observed a single time. On this clone: Its matching antigen is unknown.

The material sequenced was naive CD4+ T cells from blood. This TCR was recovered from a woman in her late teens or twenties in good health. This chain links TRBV11-2 with TRBJ1-1, with TRBD1 matching 8 bases. CDR3 loop: CASSSNQGAEAFF. In DNA form, the CDR3 reads TGTGCCAGCAGCTCGAACCAGGGGGCGGAAGCTTTCTTT.